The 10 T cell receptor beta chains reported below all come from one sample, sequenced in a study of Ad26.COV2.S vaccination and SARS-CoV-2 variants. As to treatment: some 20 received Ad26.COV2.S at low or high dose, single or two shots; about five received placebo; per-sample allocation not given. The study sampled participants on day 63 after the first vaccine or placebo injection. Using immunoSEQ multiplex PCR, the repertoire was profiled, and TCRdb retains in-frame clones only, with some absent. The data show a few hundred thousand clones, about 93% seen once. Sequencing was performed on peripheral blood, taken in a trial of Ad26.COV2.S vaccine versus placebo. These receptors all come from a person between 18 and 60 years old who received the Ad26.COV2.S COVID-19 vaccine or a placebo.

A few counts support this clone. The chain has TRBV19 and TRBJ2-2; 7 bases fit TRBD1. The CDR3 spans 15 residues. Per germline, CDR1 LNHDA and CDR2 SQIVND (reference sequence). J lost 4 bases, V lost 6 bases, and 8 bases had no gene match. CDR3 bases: TGTGCCAGTAGAGGGGGCCTAGGGGTCACCGGGGAGCTGTTTTTT. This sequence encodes CASRGGLGVTGELFF.

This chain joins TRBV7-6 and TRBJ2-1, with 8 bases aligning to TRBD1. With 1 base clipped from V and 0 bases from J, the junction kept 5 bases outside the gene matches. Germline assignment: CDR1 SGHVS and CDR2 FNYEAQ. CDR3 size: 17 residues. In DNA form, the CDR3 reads TGTGCCAGCAGCTTAGAGGGCAGGGGGCTCTCCTACAATGAGCAGTTCTTC. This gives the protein CASSLEGRGLSYNEQFF.

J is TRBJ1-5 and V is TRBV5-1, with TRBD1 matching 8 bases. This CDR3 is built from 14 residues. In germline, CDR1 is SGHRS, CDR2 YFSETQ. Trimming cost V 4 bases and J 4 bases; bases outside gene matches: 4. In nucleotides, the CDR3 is TGCGCCAGCAGCACAGGGGGTAAGAATCAGCCCCAGCATTTT. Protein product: CASSTGGKNQPQHF.

In DNA, the CDR3 is TGTGCCAGCAGCCCCCACCTCTCTGGAAACACCATATATTTT. It is translated as CASSPHLSGNTIYF. The chain uses TRBV3-1 (or the pseudogene TRBV3-2) and TRBJ1-3; no clear D. Deletions cut 4 bases from V and 0 bases from J, with 7 bases between. The CDR3 spans 14 residues. The germline gives CDR1 LGHDT, CDR2 YNNKEL (reference sequence).

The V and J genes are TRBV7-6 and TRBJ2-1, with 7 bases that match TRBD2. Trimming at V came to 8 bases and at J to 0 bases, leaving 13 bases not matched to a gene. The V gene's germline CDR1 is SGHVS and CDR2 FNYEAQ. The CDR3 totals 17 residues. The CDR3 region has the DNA TGTGCCAGCGGGGGGGGTTTTGGGGAGACCTCCTACAATGAGCAGTTCTTC. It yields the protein CASGGGFGETSYNEQFF.

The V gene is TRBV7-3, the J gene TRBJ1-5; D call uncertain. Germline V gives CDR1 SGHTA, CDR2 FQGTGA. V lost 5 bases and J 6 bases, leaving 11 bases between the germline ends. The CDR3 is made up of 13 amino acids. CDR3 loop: CASSPAGGQPQHF. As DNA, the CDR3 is TGTGCCAGCAGCCCTGCGGGAGGTCAGCCCCAGCATTTT.

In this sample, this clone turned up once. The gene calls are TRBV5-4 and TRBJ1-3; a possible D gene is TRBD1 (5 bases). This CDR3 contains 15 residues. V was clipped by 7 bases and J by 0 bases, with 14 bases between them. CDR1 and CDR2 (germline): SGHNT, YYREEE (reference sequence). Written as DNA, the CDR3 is TGTGCCAGCTACCGGCAGGGCAGCTCTGGAAACACCATATATTTT. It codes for CASYRQGSSGNTIYF.

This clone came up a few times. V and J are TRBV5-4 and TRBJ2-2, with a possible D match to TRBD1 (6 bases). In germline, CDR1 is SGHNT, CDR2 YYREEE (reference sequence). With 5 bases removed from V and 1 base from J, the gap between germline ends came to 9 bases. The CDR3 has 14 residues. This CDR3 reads CASRPGQNTGELFF. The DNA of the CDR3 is TGTGCCAGCAGACCGGGACAGAACACCGGGGAGCTGTTTTTT.

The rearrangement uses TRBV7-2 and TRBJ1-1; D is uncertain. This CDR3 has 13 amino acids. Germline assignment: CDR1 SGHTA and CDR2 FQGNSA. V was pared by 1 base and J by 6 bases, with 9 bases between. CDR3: CASSLVLSPEAFF. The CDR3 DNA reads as TGTGCCAGCAGCTTAGTTTTGTCACCTGAAGCTTTCTTT.

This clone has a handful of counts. DNA for the CDR3: TGTGCCAGCAGCCAGGGTATTGTTGGGAAAGCTTTCTTT. Translating gives CASSQGIVGKAFF. V usage is TRBV9 and J usage is TRBJ1-1, with D possibly being TRBD1 (5 bases). The CDR3 is 13 amino acids. The V gene's germline CDR1 is SGDLS and CDR2 YYNGEE. V shed 4 bases and J shed 9 bases, with 16 bases lying between them.